This entry lists 25 T cell receptor beta chains sequenced from one sample in a study of blood T cell repertoires in COVID-19 (dated by TCRdb to the early 2020s). The protocol used for the library was the immunoSEQ multiplex PCR assay. TCRdb mirrors the immuneACCESS table, restricted to in-frame sequences. Some clones are absent from its copies; in checked studies, under half trace to an unresolved V gene, and the reason for the others is unknown. The sample table shows 30,000 to 45,000 clones, and approximately 80% are seen once. Over 8% of the sample lies in the top ten. The sample was peripheral blood. The receptors here all came from a man aged 55 to 70 in a cohort sampled during active COVID-19.

J is TRBJ2-5 and V is TRBV5-1; 7 nucleotides match TRBD1. The J segment lost 3 bases and the V segment lost 4 bases, leaving 3 bases of the junction unmatched. Germline V CDR1 and CDR2: SGHRS, YFSETQ. The CDR3 spans 13 residues. CDR3 coding DNA: TGCGCCAGCAGCCCCGACAGGGAAGAGACCCAGTACTTC. This translates into CASSPDREETQYF.

The sample holds one count of this clone. The rearrangement links TRBV7-6 to TRBJ2-1, with 11 bases lining up with TRBD2. Trimming removed 2 bases from V and 7 bases from J; junction bases left unmatched: 4. This CDR3 contains 15 residues. Germline lookup yields CDR1 SGHVS and CDR2 FNYEAQ. This CDR3 reads CASSLSSGGANEQFF. The CDR3 DNA is TGTGCCAGCAGCTTAAGTAGCGGGGGGGCGAATGAGCAGTTCTTC.

This clone was seen only a few times. The chain combines TRBV6-4 with TRBJ2-3, with 8 bases aligning to TRBD2. The CDR3 consists of 15 residues. Trimming took 0 bases from V and 2 from J; bases not matched to a gene: 1. Germline V gene sequence: CDR1 MRHNA, CDR2 SNTAGT. CDR3 protein: CASSDSGGATDTQYF. DNA of the CDR3: TGTGCCAGCAGTGACTCCGGGGGGGCCACAGATACGCAGTATTTT.

This chain links TRBV3-1 (or the pseudogene TRBV3-2) with TRBJ2-3, with D perhaps matching TRBD2 (5 bases). The V gene lost 4 bases and the J gene lost 5 bases, with 19 bases spanning the gap. Germline V gene data show CDR1 as LGHDT and CDR2 as YNNKEL (reference sequence). This CDR3 is 16 amino acids long. As DNA, the CDR3 is TGTGCCAGCAGCCGTCAGACGGGAAGCCACGGAGATACGCAGTATTTT. Its protein is CASSRQTGSHGDTQYF.

This clone was detected once. The chain couples TRBV27 to TRBJ2-1; 8 bases align to TRBD2. V shed 5 bases and J 6 bases; nucleotides not matched to a gene: 12. Germline assignment: CDR1 MNHEY and CDR2 SMNVEV (reference sequence). The CDR3 covers 16 residues. Here the CDR3 reads CASSIIATGGPNEQFF. Written as DNA, the CDR3 is TGTGCCAGCAGTATAATAGCCACGGGAGGGCCCAATGAGCAGTTCTTC.

V and J are TRBV19 and TRBJ1-4, with 8 bases fitting TRBD1. The CDR3 has 17 amino acids. Germline trimming cut 7 bases from V and 0 bases from J; bases unmatched to any gene: 10. The V gene's germline CDR1 is LNHDA and CDR2 SQIVND (reference sequence). The CDR3 spells CASKSGQGVATNEKLFF. In DNA form, the CDR3 reads TGTGCCAGTAAGTCTGGACAGGGTGTTGCAACTAATGAAAAACTGTTTTTT.

By share, this clone counts as medium-sized. The chain joins TRBV7-2 to TRBJ2-7, with TRBD2 identical over 8 bases. Per the germline V gene, CDR1 is SGHTA and CDR2 is FQGNSA. V dropped 1 base and J dropped 7; count of bases not matched to a gene: 9. CDR3 size: 15 residues. The CDR3 nucleotides are TGTGCCAGCAGCTTAGAGCGGGGGCTATTCCAGGAGCAGTACTTC. Translation: CASSLERGLFQEQYF.

The rearrangement uses TRBV30 and TRBJ1-6; TRBD1 matches at 7 bases. V lost 3 bases and J lost 0; bases outside the gene matches: 2. The CDR3 has 15 amino acids. Germline-derived CDR1 and CDR2 are GTSNPN and SVGIG (reference sequence). CDR3 sequence: CAWSSGGSYNSPLHF. In DNA, the CDR3 is TGTGCCTGGAGCTCAGGGGGCTCCTATAATTCACCCCTCCACTTT. Drawing the rest from reference TRBV30 and TRBJ1-6, the complete variable domain is SQTIHQWPATLVQPVGSPLSLECTVEGTSNPNLYWYRQAAGRGLQLLFYSVGIGQISSEVPQNLSASRPQDRQFILSSKKLLLSDSGFYLCAWSSGGSYNSPLHFGNGTRLTVT.

This chain joins TRBV25-1 and TRBJ2-3; 7 positions match TRBD1. Trimming cost V 3 bases and J 0 bases; bases outside gene matches: 3. The CDR3 has 15 residues. Germline V gene lookup returns CDR1 MGHDK and CDR2 SYGVNS. Here the CDR3 reads CASSDRTGSTDTQYF. DNA of the CDR3: TGTGCCAGCAGTGATCGGACAGGTAGCACAGATACGCAGTATTTT.

V gene TRBV2 combines with J gene TRBJ2-2; the D gene is possibly TRBD2 (6 bases). The CDR3 extends over 19 amino acids. Trimming pared 1 base from V and 0 bases from J, leaving 18 bases between. Germline CDR1 reads SNHLY; CDR2 reads FYNNEI. The CDR3 is CASSEVGSAGWSNTGELFF. The CDR3 nucleotides read TGTGCCAGCAGTGAAGTGGGGTCAGCGGGTTGGTCGAACACCGGGGAGCTGTTTTTT.

In its sample, this clone was seen once. The gene calls are TRBV7-8 and TRBJ1-2; D is ambiguous. Germline V gene sequence: CDR1 SGHVS, CDR2 FQNEAQ. With 1 base removed from V and 8 bases from J, the gap between germline ends came to 11 bases. The CDR3 contains 13 residues. CDR3 region: CASSLESRRGYTF. As DNA, the CDR3 is TGTGCCAGCAGCTTAGAATCCCGCCGGGGCTACACCTTC.

This clone has just one count. The CDR3 reads CASSLPPRLAGRTDTQYF. The CDR3 region has the DNA TGTGCCAGCAGCTTACCTCCCCGACTAGCGGGCCGCACAGATACGCAGTATTTT. This chain links TRBV7-9 with TRBJ2-3; 10 bases agree with TRBD2. This CDR3 is 18 amino acids long. In germline, CDR1 is SEHNR, CDR2 FQNEAQ (reference sequence). V lost 2 bases and J lost 1; bases outside the gene matches: 9.

The rearrangement links TRBV15 to TRBJ2-1; 8 bases agree with TRBD2. J lost 3 bases, V lost 3 bases, and 7 bases had no gene match. The CDR3 runs 16 residues. Per germline, CDR1 LNHNV and CDR2 YYDKDF (reference sequence). The CDR3 reads CATSSIRLAFYNEQFF. The CDR3 DNA reads TGTGCCACCAGCAGTATTAGACTAGCGTTCTACAATGAGCAGTTCTTC.

The chain uses TRBV6-5 and TRBJ2-3, with TRBD2 as a possible D gene (5 bases). V was clipped by 4 bases and J by 3 bases, with 17 bases between them. The CDR3 has 16 residues. Germline assignment: CDR1 MNHEY and CDR2 SVGAGI. The CDR3 loop reads CASSSSSVGRTDTQYF. The CDR3 nucleotides read TGTGCCAGCAGTTCCTCTTCGGTAGGGAGAACAGATACGCAGTATTTT.

The rearrangement links TRBV28 to TRBJ1-1; 9 bases line up with TRBD1. The CDR3 is 15 amino acids. Trimming removed 4 bases from V and 4 bases from J; junction bases left unmatched: 7. The V gene's germline CDR1 is MDHEN and CDR2 SYDVKM. CDR3 in amino acids: CASSSLGQGATEAFF. The CDR3 DNA reads as TGTGCCAGCAGTTCCTTGGGACAGGGTGCCACTGAAGCTTTCTTT.

The CDR3 protein is CASSLSGAANEKLFF. CDR3 nucleotide sequence: TGTGCCAGCAGTTTATCTGGGGCAGCTAATGAAAAACTGTTTTTT. V usage is TRBV28 and J usage is TRBJ1-4, with D possibly being TRBD1 (5 bases). V was clipped by 1 base and J by 3 bases, with 9 bases between them. The CDR3 contains 15 residues. Germline assignment: CDR1 MDHEN and CDR2 SYDVKM.

The CDR3 sequence is CASSPARASYEQYF. The CDR3, as DNA: TGTGCCAGCAGCCCCGCCAGGGCCTCCTACGAGCAGTACTTC. This chain links TRBV2 with TRBJ2-7; a possible D gene is TRBD1 (5 bases). Trimming left V 6 bases short and J 0 bases short, with 12 bases between. CDR3 length: 14 amino acids. Germline-derived CDR1 and CDR2 are SNHLY and FYNNEI.

A few counts support this clone. The genes are TRBV11-2 and TRBJ2-1; the D gene is possibly TRBD2 (6 bases). This CDR3 spans 13 amino acids. V was pared by 1 base and J by 12 bases, with 13 bases between. Germline V gene lookup returns CDR1 SGHAT and CDR2 FQNNGV. The CDR3 here is CASSLASSGAQFF. The CDR3 DNA follows: TGTGCCAGCAGCTTAGCCTCATCGGGAGCGCAGTTCTTC.

The chain employs TRBV21-1 and TRBJ2-1; the DNA was not used to check the table's D call, TRBD2. TRBV21-1 is deemed a pseudogene. CDR3 length: 16 amino acids. The CDR3 DNA reads as TGTGCCAGCAGCCCTATACCTCTTTTCATTCACAATGAGCAGTTCTTC. Protein product: CASSPIPLFIHNEQFF.

The CDR3 sequence is CASSSGTASGNTIYF. The DNA of the CDR3 is TGTGCCAGCAGTTCCGGGACAGCTTCTGGAAACACCATATATTTT. The V gene is TRBV6-5, the J gene TRBJ1-3; 7 bases are shared with TRBD1. V lost 4 bases to trimming and J lost 1 base; unmatched junction nucleotides: 4. The CDR3 spans 15 residues. Germline V lookup: CDR1 MNHEY, CDR2 SVGAGI.

The genes are TRBV7-2 and TRBJ2-3; possibly TRBD2 for D (6 bases). This CDR3 is built from 15 residues. Trimming removed 7 bases from V and 2 bases from J, with 16 bases in between. CDR1 SGHTA and CDR2 FQGNSA come from the germline V gene. The CDR3 sequence is CASTLRDSYTDTQYF. The CDR3 nucleotides read TGTGCCAGCACCCTCCGGGACTCCTACACAGATACGCAGTATTTT.

This clone was counted a single time. The gene calls are TRBV27 and TRBJ2-1; possibly TRBD2 for D (5 bases). CDR3 length: 15 amino acids. V dropped 7 bases and J dropped 5 bases, with 18 bases sitting between them. CDR1 MNHEY and CDR2 SMNVEV come from the germline V gene (reference sequence). The CDR3 loop reads CASTRWLASHNEQFF. The CDR3 region has the DNA TGTGCCAGCACGAGATGGCTAGCATCCCACAATGAGCAGTTCTTC.

This clone appeared a single time. This chain joins TRBV2 and TRBJ2-7; D is possibly TRBD1 (5 bases). Per germline, CDR1 SNHLY and CDR2 FYNNEI. The CDR3 is 15 amino acids. V was trimmed by 5 bases and J by 4 bases, leaving 18 bases between them. The CDR3 is CASSNGPLQGYEQYF. DNA of the CDR3: TGTGCCAGCAGTAACGGCCCACTTCAGGGTTACGAGCAGTACTTC.

This clone was detected only a few times. The chain joins TRBV27 to TRBJ1-6; D is undetermined. The CDR3 contains 13 residues. Germline CDR1 and CDR2: MNHEY and SMNVEV (reference sequence). V lost 2 bases to trimming and J lost 10 bases, with 9 bases between them. The CDR3 sequence: CASSLTQKSPLHF. In DNA, the CDR3 is TGTGCCAGCAGTTTAACCCAGAAATCACCCCTCCACTTT.

The rearrangement joins TRBV7-8 to TRBJ1-2; 9 nucleotides agree with TRBD1. The ends lost 5 bases at V and 7 bases at J; junction bases unmatched: 11. Germline values: CDR1 SGHVS, CDR2 FQNEAQ. The length of the CDR3 is 15 residues. CDR3 loop: CASSPNGQGIGGYTF. The CDR3 coding sequence is TGTGCCAGCAGCCCAAACGGACAGGGGATAGGTGGCTACACCTTC. The full variable domain, with the rest looked up from reference TRBV7-8 and TRBJ1-2, is GAGVSQSPRYKVAKRGQDVALRCDPISGHVSLFWYQQALGQGPEFLTYFQNEAQLDKSGLPSDRFFAERPEGSVSTLKIQRTQQEDSAVYLCASSPNGQGIGGYTFGSGTRLTVV.